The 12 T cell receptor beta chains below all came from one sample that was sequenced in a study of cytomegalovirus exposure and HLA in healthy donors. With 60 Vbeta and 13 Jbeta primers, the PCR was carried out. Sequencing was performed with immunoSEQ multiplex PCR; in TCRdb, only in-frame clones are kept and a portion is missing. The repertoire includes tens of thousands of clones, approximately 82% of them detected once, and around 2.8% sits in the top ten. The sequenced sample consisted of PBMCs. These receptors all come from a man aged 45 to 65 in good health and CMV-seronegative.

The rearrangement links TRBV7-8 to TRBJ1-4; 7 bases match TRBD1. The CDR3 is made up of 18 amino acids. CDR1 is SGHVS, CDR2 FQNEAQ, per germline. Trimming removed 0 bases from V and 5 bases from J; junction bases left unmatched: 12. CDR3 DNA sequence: TGTGCCAGCAGCTTAGCGCTCCCAGGGGGAATACGAAATGAAAAACTGTTTTTT. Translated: CASSLALPGGIRNEKLFF.

The CDR3 loop is CASSPPLSGGEETQYF. The CDR3 bases are TGTGCCAGCAGCCCTCCTCTGAGCGGGGGGGAGGAGACCCAGTACTTC. The chain recombines TRBV7-2 with TRBJ2-5, with 10 nucleotides matching TRBD2. Germline V gene sequence: CDR1 SGHTA, CDR2 FQGNSA. The CDR3 is made up of 16 amino acids. J gave up 5 bases and V 5 bases, and 11 bases lay outside the gene matches. Looking up the rest from reference TRBV7-2 and TRBJ2-5 gives the full variable domain: GAGVSQSPSNKVTEKGKDVELRCDPISGHTALYWYRQSLGQGLEFLIYFQGNSAPDKSGLPSDRFSAERTGGSVSTLTIQRTQQEDSAVYLCASSPPLSGGEETQYFGPGTRLLVL.

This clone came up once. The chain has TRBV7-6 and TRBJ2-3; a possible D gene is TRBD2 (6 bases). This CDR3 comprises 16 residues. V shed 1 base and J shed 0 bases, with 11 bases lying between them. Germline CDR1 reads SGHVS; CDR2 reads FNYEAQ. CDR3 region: CASSLVGGTSTDTQYF. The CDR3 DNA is TGTGCCAGCAGCTTAGTCGGGGGAACTAGCACAGATACGCAGTATTTT.

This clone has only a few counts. CDR3 DNA: TGTGCCAGCAGCTCACAGGGGCGAGGGAACACTGAAGCTTTCTTT. It codes for CASSSQGRGNTEAFF. This chain connects TRBV12-1 to TRBJ1-1; TRBD1 is the table's D call and was not checked against the DNA. TRBV12-1 is termed a pseudogene. The CDR3 totals 15 residues.

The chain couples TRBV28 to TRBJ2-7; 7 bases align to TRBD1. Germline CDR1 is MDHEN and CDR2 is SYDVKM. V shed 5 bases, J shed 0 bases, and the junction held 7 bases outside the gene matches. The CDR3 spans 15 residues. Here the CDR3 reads CASSPTGILSYEQYF. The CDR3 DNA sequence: TGTGCCAGCAGTCCGACAGGGATCCTCTCCTACGAGCAGTACTTC.

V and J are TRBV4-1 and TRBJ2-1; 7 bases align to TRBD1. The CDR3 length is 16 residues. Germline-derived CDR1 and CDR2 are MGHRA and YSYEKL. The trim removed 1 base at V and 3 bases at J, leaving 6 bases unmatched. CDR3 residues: CASSQGETGNYNEQFF. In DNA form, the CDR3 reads TGCGCCAGCAGCCAAGGGGAGACAGGGAACTACAATGAGCAGTTCTTC.

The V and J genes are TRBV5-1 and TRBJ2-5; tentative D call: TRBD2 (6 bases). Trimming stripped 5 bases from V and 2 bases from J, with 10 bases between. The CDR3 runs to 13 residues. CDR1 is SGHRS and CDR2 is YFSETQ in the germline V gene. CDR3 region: CASSAAGQETQYF. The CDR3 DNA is TGCGCCAGCAGTGCGGCGGGGCAAGAGACCCAGTACTTC.

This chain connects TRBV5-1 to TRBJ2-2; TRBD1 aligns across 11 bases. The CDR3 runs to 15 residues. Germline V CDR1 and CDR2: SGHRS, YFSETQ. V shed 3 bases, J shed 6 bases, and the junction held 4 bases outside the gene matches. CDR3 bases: TGCGCCAGCAGCTGGACAGGGGGCGCGTCCGGGGAGCTGTTTTTT. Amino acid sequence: CASSWTGGASGELFF.

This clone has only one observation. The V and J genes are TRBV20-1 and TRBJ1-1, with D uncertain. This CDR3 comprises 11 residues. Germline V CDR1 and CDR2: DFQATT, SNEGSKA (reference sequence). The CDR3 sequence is CTPSHHTEAFF. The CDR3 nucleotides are TGCACCCCAAGCCATCACACTGAAGCTTTCTTT.

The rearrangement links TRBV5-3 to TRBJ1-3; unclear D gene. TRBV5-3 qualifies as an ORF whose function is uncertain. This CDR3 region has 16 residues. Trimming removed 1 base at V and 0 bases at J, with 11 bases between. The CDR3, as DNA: TGTGCCAGAAGCTTGAGGCAGCAGGTCTCTGGAAACACCATATATTTT. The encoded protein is CARSLRQQVSGNTIYF.

The DNA for the CDR3 is TGTGCCAGCAGAATGCCGGGACAGGGGTCGAAGGGCTCCTACGAGCAGTACTTC. Translating it yields CASRMPGQGSKGSYEQYF. This rearrangement joins TRBV11-2 to TRBJ2-7, with TRBD1 matching 10 bases. The CDR3 runs 18 residues. V shed 6 bases and J 0 bases; nucleotides not matched to a gene: 14. CDR1 is SGHAT and CDR2 is FQNNGV in the germline V gene.

The CDR3 DNA sequence: TGCGCCAGCAGCCAAGATCCATCTAGCGGGGGTTACAATGAGCAGTTCTTC. Translated, it gives CASSQDPSSGGYNEQFF. The chain links TRBV4-3 to TRBJ2-1, with 10 bases matching TRBD2. The V gene end was trimmed by 0 bases and the J gene end by 4 bases; junction bases not matched to a gene: 6. CDR1 and CDR2 from the germline V gene are LGHNA and YSLEER. This CDR3 has 17 amino acids.